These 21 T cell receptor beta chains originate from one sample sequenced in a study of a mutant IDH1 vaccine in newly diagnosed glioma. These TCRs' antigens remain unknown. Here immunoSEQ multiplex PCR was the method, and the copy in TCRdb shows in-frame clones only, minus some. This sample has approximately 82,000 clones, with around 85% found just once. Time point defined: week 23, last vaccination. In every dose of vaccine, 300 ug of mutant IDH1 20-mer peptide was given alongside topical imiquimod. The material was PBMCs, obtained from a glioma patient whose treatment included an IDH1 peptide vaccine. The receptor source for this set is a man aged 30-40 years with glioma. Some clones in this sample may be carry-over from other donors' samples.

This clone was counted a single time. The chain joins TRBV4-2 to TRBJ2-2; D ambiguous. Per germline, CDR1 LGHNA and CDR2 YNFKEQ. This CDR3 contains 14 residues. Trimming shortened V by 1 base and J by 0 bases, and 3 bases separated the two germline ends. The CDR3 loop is CASSQGTNTGELFF. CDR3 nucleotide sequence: TGTGCCAGCAGCCAAGGGACGAACACCGGGGAGCTGTTTTTT.

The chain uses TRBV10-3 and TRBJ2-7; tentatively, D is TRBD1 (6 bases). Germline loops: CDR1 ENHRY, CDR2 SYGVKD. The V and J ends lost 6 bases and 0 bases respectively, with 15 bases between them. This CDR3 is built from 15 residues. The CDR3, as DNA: TGTGCCATCAGGAGGGCAGGGGCAAACTCCTACGAGCAGTACTTC. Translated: CAIRRAGANSYEQYF.

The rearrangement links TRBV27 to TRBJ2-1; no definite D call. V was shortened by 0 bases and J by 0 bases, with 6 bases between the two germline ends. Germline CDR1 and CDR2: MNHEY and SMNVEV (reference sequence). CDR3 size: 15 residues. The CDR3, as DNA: TGTGCCAGCAGTTTATCTAGAAGCTCCTACAATGAGCAGTTCTTC. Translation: CASSLSRSSYNEQFF.

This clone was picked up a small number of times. CDR3 sequence (DNA): TGTGCCAGCAGTTTAAACCCTATGGACAACGTCCTGACTTTC. As protein: CASSLNPMDNVLTF. This chain links TRBV27 with TRBJ2-6; D is ambiguous. Trimming cost V 2 bases and J 9 bases, with 11 bases left between them. The CDR3 consists of 14 residues. The germline V gene has CDR1 MNHEY and CDR2 SMNVEV (reference sequence).

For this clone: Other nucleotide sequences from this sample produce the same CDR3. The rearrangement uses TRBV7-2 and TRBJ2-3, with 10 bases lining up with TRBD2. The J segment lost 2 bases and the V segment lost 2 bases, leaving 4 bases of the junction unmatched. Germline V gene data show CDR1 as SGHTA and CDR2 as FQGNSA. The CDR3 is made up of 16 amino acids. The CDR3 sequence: CASSLWLAGVTDTQYF. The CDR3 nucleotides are TGTGCCAGCAGCTTATGGCTAGCGGGGGTCACAGATACGCAGTATTTT.

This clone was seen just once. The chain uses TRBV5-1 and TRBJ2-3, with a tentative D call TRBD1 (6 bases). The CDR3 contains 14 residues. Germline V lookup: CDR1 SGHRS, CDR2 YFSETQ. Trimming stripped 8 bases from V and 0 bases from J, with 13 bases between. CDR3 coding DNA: TGCGCCAGTCAGCGAGGGGGAAGCACAGATACGCAGTATTTT. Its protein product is CASQRGGSTDTQYF.

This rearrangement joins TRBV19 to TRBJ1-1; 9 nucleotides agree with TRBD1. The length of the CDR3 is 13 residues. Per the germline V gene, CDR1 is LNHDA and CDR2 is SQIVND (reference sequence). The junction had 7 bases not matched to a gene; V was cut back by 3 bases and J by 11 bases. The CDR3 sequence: CASSIGQGRSAFF. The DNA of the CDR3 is TGTGCCAGTAGTATCGGACAGGGGCGTTCCGCTTTCTTT. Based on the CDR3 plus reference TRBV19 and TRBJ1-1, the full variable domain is DGGITQSPKYLFRKEGQNVTLSCEQNLNHDAMYWYRQDPGQGLRLIYYSQIVNDFQKGDIAEGYSVSREKKESFPLTVTSAQKNPTAFYLCASSIGQGRSAFFGQGTRLTVV.

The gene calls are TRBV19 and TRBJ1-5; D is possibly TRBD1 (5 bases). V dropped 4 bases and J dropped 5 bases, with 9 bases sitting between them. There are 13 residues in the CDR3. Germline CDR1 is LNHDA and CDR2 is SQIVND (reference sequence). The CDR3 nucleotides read TGTGCCAGTAGTAAGGGGTTCGATCAGCCCCAGCATTTT. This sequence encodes CASSKGFDQPQHF. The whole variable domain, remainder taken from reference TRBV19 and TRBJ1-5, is DGGITQSPKYLFRKEGQNVTLSCEQNLNHDAMYWYRQDPGQGLRLIYYSQIVNDFQKGDIAEGYSVSREKKESFPLTVTSAQKNPTAFYLCASSKGFDQPQHFGDGTRLSIL.

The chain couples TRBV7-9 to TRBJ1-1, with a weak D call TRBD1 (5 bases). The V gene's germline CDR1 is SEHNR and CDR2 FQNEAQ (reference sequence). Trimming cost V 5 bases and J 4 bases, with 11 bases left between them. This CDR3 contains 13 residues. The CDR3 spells CASSQIRGTEAFF. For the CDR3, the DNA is TGTGCCAGCAGCCAAATTAGGGGCACTGAAGCTTTCTTT.

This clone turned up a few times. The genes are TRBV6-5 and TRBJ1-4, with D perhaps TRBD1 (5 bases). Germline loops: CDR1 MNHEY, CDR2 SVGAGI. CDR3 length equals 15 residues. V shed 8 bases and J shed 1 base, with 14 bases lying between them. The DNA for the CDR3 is TGTGCCAGCCGTCGCGCGGGGGAAACTAATGAAAAACTGTTTTTT. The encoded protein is CASRRAGETNEKLFF.

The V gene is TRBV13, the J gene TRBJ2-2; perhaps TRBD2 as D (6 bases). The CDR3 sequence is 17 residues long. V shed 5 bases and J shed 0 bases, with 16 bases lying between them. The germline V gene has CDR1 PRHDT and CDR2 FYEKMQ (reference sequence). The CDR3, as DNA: TGTGCCAGCAGCCTTTCGTTAGCGGACCCGAACACCGGGGAGCTGTTTTTT. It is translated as CASSLSLADPNTGELFF.

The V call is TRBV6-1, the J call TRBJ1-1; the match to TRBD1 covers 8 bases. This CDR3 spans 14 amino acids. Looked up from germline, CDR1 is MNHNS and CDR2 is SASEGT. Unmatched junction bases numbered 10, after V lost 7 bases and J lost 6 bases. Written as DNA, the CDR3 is TGTGCCAGCAACCGGCTGGGACAGGTTGCTGAAGCTTTCTTT. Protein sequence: CASNRLGQVAEAFF.

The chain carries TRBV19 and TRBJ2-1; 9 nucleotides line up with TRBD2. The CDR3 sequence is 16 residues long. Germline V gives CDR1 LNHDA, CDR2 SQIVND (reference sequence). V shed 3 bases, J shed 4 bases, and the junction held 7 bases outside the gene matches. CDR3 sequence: CASSIEGLAGYNEQFF. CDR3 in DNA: TGTGCCAGTAGTATCGAGGGACTAGCAGGGTACAATGAGCAGTTCTTC.

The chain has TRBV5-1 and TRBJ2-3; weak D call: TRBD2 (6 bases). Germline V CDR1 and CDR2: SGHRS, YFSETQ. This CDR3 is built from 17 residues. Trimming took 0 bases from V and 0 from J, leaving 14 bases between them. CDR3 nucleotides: TGCGCCAGCAGCTTGGCCGCGGAGGGTATGAGCACAGATACGCAGTATTTT. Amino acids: CASSLAAEGMSTDTQYF.

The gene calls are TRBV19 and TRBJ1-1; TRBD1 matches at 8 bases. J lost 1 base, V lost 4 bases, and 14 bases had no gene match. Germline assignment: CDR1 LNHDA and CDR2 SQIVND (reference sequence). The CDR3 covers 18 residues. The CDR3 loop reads CASSTPDRVGRANTEAFF. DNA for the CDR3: TGTGCCAGTAGTACCCCGGACAGGGTTGGACGCGCGAACACTGAAGCTTTCTTT.

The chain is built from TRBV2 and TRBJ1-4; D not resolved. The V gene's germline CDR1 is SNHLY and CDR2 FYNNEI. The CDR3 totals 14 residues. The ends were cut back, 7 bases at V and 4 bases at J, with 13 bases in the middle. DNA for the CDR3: TGTGCCAGCACCGCGGACGACTATAATGAAAAACTGTTTTTT. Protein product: CASTADDYNEKLFF. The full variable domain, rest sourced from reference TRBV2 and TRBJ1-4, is EPEVTQTPSHQVTQMGQEVILRCVPISNHLYFYWYRQILGQKVEFLVSFYNNEISEKSEIFDDQFSVERPDGSNFTLKIRSTKLEDSAMYFCASTADDYNEKLFFGSGTQLSVL.

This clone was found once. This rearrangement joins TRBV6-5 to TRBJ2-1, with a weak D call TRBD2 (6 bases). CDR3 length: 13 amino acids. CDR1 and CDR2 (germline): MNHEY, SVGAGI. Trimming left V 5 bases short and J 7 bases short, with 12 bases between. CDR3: CASSPFGGNEQFF. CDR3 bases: TGTGCCAGCAGTCCATTTGGGGGGAATGAGCAGTTCTTC.

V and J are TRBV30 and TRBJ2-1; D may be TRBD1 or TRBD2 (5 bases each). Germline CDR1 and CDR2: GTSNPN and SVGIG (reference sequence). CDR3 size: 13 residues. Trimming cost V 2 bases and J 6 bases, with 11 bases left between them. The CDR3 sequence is CAWSFAGANEQFF. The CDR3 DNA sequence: TGTGCCTGGAGTTTCGCCGGGGCCAATGAGCAGTTCTTC. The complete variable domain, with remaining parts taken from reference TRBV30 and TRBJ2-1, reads SQTIHQWPATLVQPVGSPLSLECTVEGTSNPNLYWYRQAAGRGLQLLFYSVGIGQISSEVPQNLSASRPQDRQFILSSKKLLLSDSGFYLCAWSFAGANEQFFGPGTRLTVL.

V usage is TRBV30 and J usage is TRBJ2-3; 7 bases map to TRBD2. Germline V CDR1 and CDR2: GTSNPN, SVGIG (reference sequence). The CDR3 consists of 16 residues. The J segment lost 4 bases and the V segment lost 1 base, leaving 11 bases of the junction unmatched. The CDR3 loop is CAWSERGLVKADTQYF. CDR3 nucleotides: TGTGCCTGGAGTGAGCGTGGACTAGTGAAGGCAGATACGCAGTATTTT.

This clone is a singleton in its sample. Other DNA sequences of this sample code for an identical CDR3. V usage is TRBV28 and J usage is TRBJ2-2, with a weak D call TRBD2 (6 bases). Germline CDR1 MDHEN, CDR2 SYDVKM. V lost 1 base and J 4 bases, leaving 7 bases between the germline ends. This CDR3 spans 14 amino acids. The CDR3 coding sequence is TGTGCCAGCAGTTTATTGGGGGGCACCGGGGAGCTGTTTTTT. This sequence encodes CASSLLGGTGELFF.

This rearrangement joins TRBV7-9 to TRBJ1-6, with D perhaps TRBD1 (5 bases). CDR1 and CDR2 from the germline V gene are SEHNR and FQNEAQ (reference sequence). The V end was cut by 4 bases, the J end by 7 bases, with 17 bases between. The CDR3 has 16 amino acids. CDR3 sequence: CASSSGWGLMNSPLHF. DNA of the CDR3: TGTGCCAGCAGCTCGGGTTGGGGCCTTATGAATTCACCCCTCCACTTT.